The 27 T cell receptor beta chains reported below all come from one sample, sequenced in a study of CD8 T cells in Susac syndrome. The RNA input was about 0.5 to 1 ug, and it was reverse transcribed with random hexamers. TCRdb re-called the immunoSEQ multiplex PCR reads with MiXCR, one entry per CDR3 protein. This sample carries some 99,000 distinct CDR3 sequences, 95% to 98% of them seen once, and the ten largest clones take 0.075% to 0.1%. What was sequenced was CD4+ T cells from PBMCs. These TCRs come from a human donor in good health.

DNA for the CDR3: TGTGCCAGCAGCTTAGGATTGGAGACCCAGTACTTC. It codes for CASSLGLETQYF. The chain joins TRBV7-9 to TRBJ2-5; the D is unclear. Deletions cut 1 base from V and 5 bases from J, with 5 bases between. The CDR3 length is 12 residues. From germline, CDR1 is SEHNR and CDR2 FQNEAQ (reference sequence). The full variable domain, its missing parts supplied by reference TRBV7-9 and TRBJ2-5, is DTGVSQNPRHKITKRGQNVTFRCDPISEHNRLYWYRQTLGQGPEFLTYFQNEAQLEKSRLLSDRFSAERPKGSFSTLEIQRTEQGDSAMYLCASSLGLETQYFGPGTRLLVL.

This rearrangement joins TRBV6-2 or TRBV6-3 to TRBJ1-5; 10 bases align to TRBD1. This CDR3 comprises 17 residues. The V segment lost 7 bases and the J segment 0 bases; nucleotides outside the gene matches: 9. In germline, CDR1 is MNHEY, CDR2 SVGEGT. The CDR3 loop is CASINSGQGHSNQPQHF. CDR3 sequence (DNA): TGTGCCAGCATAAACTCGGGACAGGGGCATAGCAATCAGCCCCAGCATTTT.

The chain joins TRBV7-2 to TRBJ2-3, with D maybe TRBD2 (5 bases). The CDR3 length is 16 residues. Germline V gene lookup returns CDR1 SGHTA and CDR2 FQGNSA. Deletions cut 6 bases from V and 3 bases from J, with 19 bases between. The CDR3: CASSFPHGVSTDTQYF. CDR3 in DNA: TGTGCCAGCAGTTTCCCACACGGGGTCAGTACAGATACGCAGTATTTT.

V gene TRBV25-1 combines with J gene TRBJ2-3; 13 bases line up with TRBD2. V was clipped by 4 bases and J by 5 bases; unmatched bases: 12. CDR1 and CDR2 (germline): MGHDK, SYGVNS. CDR3 length equals 18 residues. This CDR3 is CASSGKAGLAGAGDTQYF. In nucleotides, the CDR3 is TGTGCCAGCAGTGGGAAGGCTGGACTAGCGGGAGCTGGAGATACGCAGTATTTT. The whole variable domain, filled in from reference TRBV25-1 and TRBJ2-3, reads EADIYQTPRYLVIGTGKKITLECSQTMGHDKMYWYQQDPGMELHLIHYSYGVNSTEKGDLSSESTVSRIRTEHFPLTLESARPSHTSQYLCASSGKAGLAGAGDTQYFGPGTRLTVL.

This chain links TRBV13 with TRBJ2-2; TRBD2 agrees at 16 bases. The CDR3 has 18 residues. J was trimmed by 7 bases and V by 5 bases; bases with no gene match: 10. CDR1 is PRHDT and CDR2 is FYEKMQ in the germline V gene (reference sequence). The CDR3 region is CASSPGLAGGPWFGELFF. CDR3 sequence (DNA): TGTGCCAGCAGCCCGGGACTAGCGGGGGGGCCGTGGTTCGGGGAGCTGTTTTTT.

This chain uses TRBV2 with TRBJ2-2, with TRBD2 matching over 8 bases. This CDR3 comprises 15 residues. Trimming removed 3 bases from V and 7 bases from J; junction bases left unmatched: 7. Germline V gene lookup returns CDR1 SNHLY and CDR2 FYNNEI. The CDR3 DNA sequence: TGTGCCAGCAGTGATAAGCGGGGGAAGGGCGGGGAGCTGTTTTTT. Translated, it gives CASSDKRGKGGELFF.

This chain joins TRBV2 and TRBJ2-3; D is possibly TRBD2 (7 bases). The CDR3 sequence is 17 residues long. Between the trimmed V and J ends, which lost 6 bases and 2 bases, there was a span of 21 bases. Per germline, CDR1 SNHLY and CDR2 FYNNEI. CDR3 residues: CASSDGGRLRATDTQYF. In DNA, the CDR3 is TGTGCCAGCAGCGACGGGGGGCGGCTCCGTGCCACAGATACGCAGTATTTT.

The rearrangement uses TRBV6-2 or TRBV6-3 and TRBJ2-3; TRBD1 aligns across 8 bases. J lost 6 bases, V lost 5 bases, and 7 bases had no gene match. Germline V gene sequence: CDR1 MNHEY, CDR2 SVGEGT. The CDR3 spans 14 residues. This CDR3 reads CASSDGQGWDTQYF. The CDR3 DNA follows: TGTGCCAGCAGTGACGGACAGGGCTGGGATACGCAGTATTTT.

The chain links TRBV5-1 to TRBJ2-3; TRBD1 matches 8 bases. Germline loops: CDR1 SGHRS, CDR2 YFSETQ. V gave up 7 bases and J gave up 1 base; unmatched junction bases: 5. CDR3 length equals 14 residues. The DNA for the CDR3 is TGCGCCAGCGGCCTGGGACAGGGCACAGATACGCAGTATTTT. Encoded protein: CASGLGQGTDTQYF.

The V and J genes are TRBV3-1 and TRBJ2-5, with 9 bases matching TRBD1. After removal of 3 bases from V and 4 bases from J, the junction contained 9 bases not matched to a gene. This CDR3 region has 16 residues. From germline, CDR1 is LGHDT and CDR2 YNNKEL (reference sequence). CDR3 protein: CASSHITGGHPETQYF. Here the CDR3 DNA reads TGTGCCAGCAGCCACATTACAGGGGGCCACCCAGAGACCCAGTACTTC.

The rearrangement uses TRBV7-9 and TRBJ1-1; the D is unclear. The CDR3 loop spans 13 amino acids. The V end lost 5 bases, the J end lost 10 bases, and 17 bases lay between the germline ends. Per germline, CDR1 SEHNR and CDR2 FQNEAQ (reference sequence). The CDR3 loop reads CASSPDPGQAAFF. CDR3 DNA: TGTGCCAGCAGCCCTGACCCGGGTCAAGCAGCTTTCTTT.

This chain uses TRBV30 with TRBJ2-7; 8 positions match TRBD1. CDR1 is GTSNPN, CDR2 SVGIG, per germline (reference sequence). The junction had 9 bases not matched to a gene; V was cut back by 3 bases and J by 2 bases. This CDR3 region has 15 residues. The CDR3: CAWRAPGQGTYEQYF. CDR3 in DNA: TGTGCCTGGAGAGCCCCTGGACAGGGAACCTACGAGCAGTACTTC.

The chain joins TRBV20-1 to TRBJ2-7, with D uncertain. V lost 1 base, J lost 0 bases, and 7 bases lay in between. The CDR3 sequence is 13 residues long. In germline, CDR1 is DFQATT, CDR2 SNEGSKA (reference sequence). CDR3 amino acids: CSARGKNSYEQYF. In nucleotides, the CDR3 is TGCAGTGCTAGAGGCAAAAACTCCTACGAGCAGTACTTC.

The chain recombines TRBV14 with TRBJ2-2, with D maybe TRBD1 (5 bases). CDR1 and CDR2 from the germline V gene are SGHDN and FVKESK. Trimming pared 2 bases from V and 5 bases from J, leaving 15 bases between. This CDR3 has 16 amino acids. The CDR3 DNA reads TGTGCCAGCAGCCAACAGGGTCCCAAAGTAACCGGGGAGCTGTTTTTT. It specifies CASSQQGPKVTGELFF.

This chain joins TRBV3-1 and TRBJ2-7; TRBD1 is a possible D gene (6 bases). The CDR3 is 14 amino acids. Germline CDR1 is LGHDT and CDR2 is YNNKEL (reference sequence). V lost 2 bases to trimming and J lost 3 bases, with 11 bases between them. The CDR3 here is CASSQRYRDYEQYF. For the CDR3, the DNA is TGTGCCAGCAGCCAACGGTACAGGGACTACGAGCAGTACTTC.

V gene TRBV20-1 combines with J gene TRBJ1-6, with D possibly matching TRBD1 (6 bases). CDR1 is DFQATT, CDR2 SNEGSKA, per germline (reference sequence). CDR3 length: 14 residues. Trimming shortened V by 0 bases and J by 12 bases, and 15 bases separated the two germline ends. The CDR3 nucleotides are TGCAGTGCTAGAGATCGGGGCGAAGGGGGACCCCTCCACTTT. This translates into CSARDRGEGGPLHF.

The genes are TRBV5-1 and TRBJ2-3; 16 bases fit TRBD2. The germline CDR1 and CDR2 sequences are SGHRS and YFSETQ. The CDR3 contains 16 residues. Trimming cost V 3 bases and J 6 bases; bases outside gene matches: 4. The CDR3, as DNA: TGCGCCAGCAGCTCCGGGACTAGCGGGGGGGCTGATACGCAGTATTTT. It is translated as CASSSGTSGGADTQYF.

The V gene is TRBV12-3 or TRBV12-4, the J gene TRBJ1-1, with unresolved D. The CDR3 covers 15 residues. V was cut by 8 bases and J by 7 bases, with 23 bases left in between. CDR3 protein: CASPPWFFLSGEAFF. The CDR3 DNA is TGTGCCAGCCCCCCCTGGTTTTTCCTGAGCGGTGAAGCTTTCTTT.

The chain recombines TRBV6-5 with TRBJ1-2; D is uncertain. The germline V and J ends were trimmed by 5 bases and 0 bases, with 10 bases remaining between them. Germline CDR1 and CDR2: MNHEY and SVGAGI. CDR3 length: 14 amino acids. The CDR3: CASSSSGTNYGYTF. CDR3 nucleotides: TGTGCCAGCAGTAGTAGCGGAACTAACTATGGCTACACCTTC.

The chain couples TRBV28 to TRBJ1-2; D may be TRBD1 (6 bases). CDR3 length equals 12 residues. Germline lookup yields CDR1 MDHEN and CDR2 SYDVKM. V shed 7 bases and J shed 8 bases, with 14 bases lying between them. The CDR3 spells CASNPQGPGYTF. CDR3 DNA sequence: TGTGCCAGCAATCCCCAGGGGCCAGGCTACACCTTC.

The chain has TRBV6-4 and TRBJ2-7; the D gene is possibly TRBD1 (6 bases). This CDR3 is 13 amino acids long. The V and J ends lost 6 bases and 4 bases respectively, with 13 bases between them. The germline V gene has CDR1 MRHNA and CDR2 SNTAGT. The CDR3 spells CASRTEDRYEQYF. The CDR3 DNA reads as TGTGCCAGCAGGACTGAAGACAGGTACGAGCAGTACTTC.

The genes are TRBV29-1 and TRBJ2-2, with 12 positions matching TRBD2. The germline CDR1 and CDR2 sequences are SQVTM and ANQGSEA. This CDR3 has 13 amino acids. The trim removed 5 bases at V and 6 bases at J, leaving 1 base unmatched. The CDR3 DNA follows: TGCAGCGTTCTAGCGGGGGGGCCCGGGGAGCTGTTTTTT. Translated: CSVLAGGPGELFF.

V is TRBV5-1 and J is TRBJ2-1; either TRBD1 or TRBD2 may fit D (6 bases each). CDR1 is SGHRS and CDR2 is YFSETQ in the germline V gene. Trimming stripped 4 bases from V and 10 bases from J, with 15 bases between. The CDR3 sequence is 13 residues long. CDR3 coding DNA: TGCGCCAGCAGCAGGGGGGCCCGCCGGGAGCAGTTCTTC. Protein sequence: CASSRGARREQFF.

The chain employs TRBV5-1 and TRBJ2-5; 7 nucleotides match TRBD1. From germline, CDR1 is SGHRS and CDR2 YFSETQ. CDR3 length: 13 residues. J gave up 2 bases and V 4 bases, and 2 bases lay outside the gene matches. CDR3 protein: CASSGDSQETQYF. The CDR3 bases are TGCGCCAGCAGCGGGGACAGTCAAGAGACCCAGTACTTC.

This clonotype has just one count. This rearrangement joins TRBV29-1 to TRBJ1-2; no reliable D call. Germline-derived CDR1 and CDR2 are SQVTM and ANQGSEA. Between the trimmed V and J ends, which lost 2 bases and 5 bases, there was a span of 6 bases. The CDR3 has 11 amino acids. As DNA, the CDR3 is TGCAGCGTTGAATCCCCTTATGGCTACACCTTC. Its protein product is CSVESPYGYTF. Based on the CDR3 plus reference TRBV29-1 and TRBJ1-2, the full variable domain is SAVISQKPSRDICQRGTSLTIQCQVDSQVTMMFWYRQQPGQSLTLIATANQGSEATYESGFVIDKFPISRPNLTFSTLTVSNMSPEDSSIYLCSVESPYGYTFGSGTRLTVV.

J is TRBJ1-2 and V is TRBV7-9, with D perhaps matching TRBD1 (6 bases). V was pared by 5 bases and J by 2 bases, with 15 bases between. Germline V CDR1 and CDR2: SEHNR, FQNEAQ (reference sequence). The CDR3 contains 15 residues. CDR3 protein: CASSPTNQGNYGYTF. Written as DNA, the CDR3 is TGTGCCAGCAGCCCAACGAATCAGGGGAACTATGGCTACACCTTC. The full variable domain, in which reference TRBV7-9 and TRBJ1-2 provide the parts outside the CDR3, is DTGVSQNPRHKITKRGQNVTFRCDPISEHNRLYWYRQTLGQGPEFLTYFQNEAQLEKSRLLSDRFSAERPKGSFSTLEIQRTEQGDSAMYLCASSPTNQGNYGYTFGSGTRLTVV.

The chain links TRBV6-2 or TRBV6-3 to TRBJ1-5; D possibly corresponds to TRBD1 (6 bases). V was trimmed by 8 bases and J by 9 bases, leaving 11 bases between them. The CDR3 is made up of 11 amino acids. The germline V gene encodes CDR1 MNHEY and CDR2 SVGEGT. Here the CDR3 DNA reads TGTGCCAGCGGCGACAGGTGGCCCCAGCATTTT. Translating gives CASGDRWPQHF.